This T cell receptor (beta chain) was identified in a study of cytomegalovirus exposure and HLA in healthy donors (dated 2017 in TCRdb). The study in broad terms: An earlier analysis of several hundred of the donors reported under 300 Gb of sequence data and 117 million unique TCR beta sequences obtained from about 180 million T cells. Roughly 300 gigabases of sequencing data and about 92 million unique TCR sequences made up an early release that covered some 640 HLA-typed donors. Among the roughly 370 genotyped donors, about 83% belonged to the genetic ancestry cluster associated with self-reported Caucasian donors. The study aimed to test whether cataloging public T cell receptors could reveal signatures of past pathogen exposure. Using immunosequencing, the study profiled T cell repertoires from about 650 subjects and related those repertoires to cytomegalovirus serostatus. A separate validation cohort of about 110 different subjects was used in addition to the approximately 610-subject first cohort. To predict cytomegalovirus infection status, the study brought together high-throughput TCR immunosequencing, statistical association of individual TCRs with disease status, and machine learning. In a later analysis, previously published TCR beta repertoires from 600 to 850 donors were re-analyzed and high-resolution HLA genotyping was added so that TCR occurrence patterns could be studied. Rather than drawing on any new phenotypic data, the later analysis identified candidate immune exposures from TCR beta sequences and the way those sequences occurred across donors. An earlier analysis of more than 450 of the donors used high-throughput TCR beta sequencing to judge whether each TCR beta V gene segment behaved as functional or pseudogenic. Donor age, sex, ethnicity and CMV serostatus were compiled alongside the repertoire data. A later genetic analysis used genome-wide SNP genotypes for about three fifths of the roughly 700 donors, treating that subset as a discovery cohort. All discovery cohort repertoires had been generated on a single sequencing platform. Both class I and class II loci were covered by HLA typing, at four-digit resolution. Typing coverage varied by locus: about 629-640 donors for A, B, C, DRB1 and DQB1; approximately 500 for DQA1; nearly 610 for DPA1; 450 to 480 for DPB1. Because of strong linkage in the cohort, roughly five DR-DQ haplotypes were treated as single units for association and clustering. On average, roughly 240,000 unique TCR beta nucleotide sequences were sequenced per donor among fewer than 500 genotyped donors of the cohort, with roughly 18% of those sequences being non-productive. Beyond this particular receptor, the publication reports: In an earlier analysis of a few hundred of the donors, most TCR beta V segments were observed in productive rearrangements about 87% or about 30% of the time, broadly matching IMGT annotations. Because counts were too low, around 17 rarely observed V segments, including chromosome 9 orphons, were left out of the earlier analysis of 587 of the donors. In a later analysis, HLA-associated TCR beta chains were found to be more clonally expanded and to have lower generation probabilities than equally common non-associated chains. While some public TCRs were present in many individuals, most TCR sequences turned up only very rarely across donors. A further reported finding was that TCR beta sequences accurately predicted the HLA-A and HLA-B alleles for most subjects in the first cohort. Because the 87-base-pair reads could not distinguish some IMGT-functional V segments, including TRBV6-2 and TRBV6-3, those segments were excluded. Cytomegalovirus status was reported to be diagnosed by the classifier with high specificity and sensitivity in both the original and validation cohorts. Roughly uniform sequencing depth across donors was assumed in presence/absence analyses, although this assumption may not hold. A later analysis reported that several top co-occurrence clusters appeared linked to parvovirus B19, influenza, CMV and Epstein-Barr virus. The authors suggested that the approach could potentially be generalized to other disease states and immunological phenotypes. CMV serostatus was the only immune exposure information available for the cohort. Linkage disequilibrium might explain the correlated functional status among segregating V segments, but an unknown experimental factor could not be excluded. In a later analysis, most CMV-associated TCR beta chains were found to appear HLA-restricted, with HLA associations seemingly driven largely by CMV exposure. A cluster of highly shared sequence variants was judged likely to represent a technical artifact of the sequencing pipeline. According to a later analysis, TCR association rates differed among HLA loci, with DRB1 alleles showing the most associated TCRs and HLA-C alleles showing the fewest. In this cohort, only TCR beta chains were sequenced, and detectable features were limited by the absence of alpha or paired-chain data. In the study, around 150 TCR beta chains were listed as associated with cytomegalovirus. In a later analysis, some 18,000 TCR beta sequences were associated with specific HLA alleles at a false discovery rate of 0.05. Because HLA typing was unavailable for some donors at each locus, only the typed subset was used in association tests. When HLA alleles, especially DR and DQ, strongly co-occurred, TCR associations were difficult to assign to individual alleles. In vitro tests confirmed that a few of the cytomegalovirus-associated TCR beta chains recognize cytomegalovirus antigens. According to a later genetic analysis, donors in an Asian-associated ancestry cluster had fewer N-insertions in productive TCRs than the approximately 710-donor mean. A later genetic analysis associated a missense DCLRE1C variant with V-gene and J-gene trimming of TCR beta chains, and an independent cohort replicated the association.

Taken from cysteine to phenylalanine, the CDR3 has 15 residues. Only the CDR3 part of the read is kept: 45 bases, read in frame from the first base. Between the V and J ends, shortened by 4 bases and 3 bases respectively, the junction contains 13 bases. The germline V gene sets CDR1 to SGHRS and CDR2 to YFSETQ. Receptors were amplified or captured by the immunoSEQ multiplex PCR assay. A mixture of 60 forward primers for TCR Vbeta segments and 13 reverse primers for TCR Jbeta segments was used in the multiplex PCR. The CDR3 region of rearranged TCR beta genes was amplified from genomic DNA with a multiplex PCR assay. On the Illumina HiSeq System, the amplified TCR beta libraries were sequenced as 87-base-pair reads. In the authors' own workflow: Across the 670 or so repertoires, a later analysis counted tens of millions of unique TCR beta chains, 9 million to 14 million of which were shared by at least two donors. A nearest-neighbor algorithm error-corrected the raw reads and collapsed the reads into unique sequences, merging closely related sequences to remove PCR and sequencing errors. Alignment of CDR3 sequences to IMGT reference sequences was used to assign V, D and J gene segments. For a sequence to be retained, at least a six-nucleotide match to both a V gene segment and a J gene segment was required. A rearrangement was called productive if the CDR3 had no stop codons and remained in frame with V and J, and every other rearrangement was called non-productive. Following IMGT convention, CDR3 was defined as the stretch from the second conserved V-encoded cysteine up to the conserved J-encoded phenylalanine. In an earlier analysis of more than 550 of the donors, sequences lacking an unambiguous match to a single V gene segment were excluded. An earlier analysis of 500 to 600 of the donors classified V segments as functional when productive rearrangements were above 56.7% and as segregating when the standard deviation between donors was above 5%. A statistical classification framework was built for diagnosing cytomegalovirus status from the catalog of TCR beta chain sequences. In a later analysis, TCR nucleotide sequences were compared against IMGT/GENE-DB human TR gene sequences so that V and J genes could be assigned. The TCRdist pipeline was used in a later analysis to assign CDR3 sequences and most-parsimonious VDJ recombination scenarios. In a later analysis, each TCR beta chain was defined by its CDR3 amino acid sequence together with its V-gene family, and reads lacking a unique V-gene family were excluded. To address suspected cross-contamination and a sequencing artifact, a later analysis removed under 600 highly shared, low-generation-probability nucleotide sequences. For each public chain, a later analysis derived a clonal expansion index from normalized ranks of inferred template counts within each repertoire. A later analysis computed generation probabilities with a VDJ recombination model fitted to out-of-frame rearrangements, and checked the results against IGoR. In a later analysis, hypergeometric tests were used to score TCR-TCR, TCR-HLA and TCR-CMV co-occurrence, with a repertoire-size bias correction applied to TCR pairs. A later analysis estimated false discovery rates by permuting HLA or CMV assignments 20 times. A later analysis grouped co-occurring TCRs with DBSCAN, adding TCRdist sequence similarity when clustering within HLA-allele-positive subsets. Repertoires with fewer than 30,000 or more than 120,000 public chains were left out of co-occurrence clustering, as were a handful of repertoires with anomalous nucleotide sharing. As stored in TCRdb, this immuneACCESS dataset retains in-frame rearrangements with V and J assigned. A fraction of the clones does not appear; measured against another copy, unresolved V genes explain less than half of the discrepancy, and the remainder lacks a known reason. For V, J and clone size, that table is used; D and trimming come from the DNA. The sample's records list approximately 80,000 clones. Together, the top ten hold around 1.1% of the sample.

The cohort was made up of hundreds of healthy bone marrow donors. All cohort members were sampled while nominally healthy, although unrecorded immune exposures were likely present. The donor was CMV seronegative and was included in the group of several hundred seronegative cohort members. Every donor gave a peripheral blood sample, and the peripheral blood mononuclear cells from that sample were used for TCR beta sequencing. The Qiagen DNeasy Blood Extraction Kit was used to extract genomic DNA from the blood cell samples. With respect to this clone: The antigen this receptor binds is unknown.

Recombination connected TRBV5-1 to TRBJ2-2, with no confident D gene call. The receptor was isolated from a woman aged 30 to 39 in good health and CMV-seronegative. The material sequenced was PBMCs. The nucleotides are TGCGCCAGCAGCGAACAGTGGCGAGACACCGGGGAGCTGTTTTTT. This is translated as CASSEQWRDTGELFF.